A selection of T cell receptor beta chains follows, all from one sample in a study of blood T cell repertoires in COVID-19. Profiling relied on immunoSEQ multiplex PCR, and the TCRdb table lists in-frame clones only, not all of them. The sample records around 160,000 clones, roughly nine tenths being singletons. The sample taken for sequencing was peripheral blood. The receptors were sampled from a man between 60 and 75 years old with active or convalescent COVID-19. Each CDR3 is given with its conserved first and last residue. The order of the fields is V gene, clone size, J gene, D gene, CDR3 protein, CDR3 DNA. A D gene is named only where the DNA matches it firmly. The listing skips clone size in some rows; elsewhere it reads once, few, many or a size class.

>TRBV4-1|.|TRBJ1-2|.
CASSQEGSGRGGYTF
TGCGCCAGCAGCCAAGAGGGCAGCGGTCGGGGGGGCTACACCTTC
>TRBV3-1/TRBV3-2|once|TRBJ2-1|TRBD1
CASSHLRDRADNEQFF
TGTGCCAGCAGCCACCTCCGGGACAGGGCTGACAATGAGCAGTTCTTC
>TRBV19|once|TRBJ2-5|TRBD1
CASSLGQFQETQYF
TGTGCCAGTAGTCTGGGACAGTTCCAAGAGACCCAGTACTTC
>TRBV6-7|.|TRBJ2-7|TRBD2
CASSWHLAGEGEQYF
TGTGCCAGCAGTTGGCACCTAGCGGGAGAGGGCGAGCAGTACTTC
>TRBV11-3|.|TRBJ2-3|TRBD1
CASSARQGGAQYF
TGTGCCAGCAGCGCAAGACAGGGCGGTGCGCAGTATTTT
>TRBV15|many|TRBJ2-1|TRBD1
CATGPGTGLYNEQFF
TGTGCCACCGGGCCCGGGACAGGACTCTACAATGAGCAGTTCTTC
>TRBV6-5|.|TRBJ1-3|TRBD1
CASSYSGTGAGNTIYF
TGTGCCAGCAGTTACTCCGGGACAGGGGCTGGAAACACCATATATTTT
>TRBV5-6|.|TRBJ1-2|TRBD1
CASSSYYRGTNYGYTF
TGTGCCAGCAGCTCGTATTACAGGGGTACTAACTATGGCTACACCTTC
>TRBV5-4|.|TRBJ2-7|.
CASSLDRAHYEQYF
TGTGCCAGCAGCTTGGACAGGGCCCACTACGAGCAGTACTTC
>TRBV7-9|.|TRBJ2-3|TRBD2
CASSLGLREGDTQYF
TGTGCCAGCAGCTTAGGACTGAGGGAGGGAGATACGCAGTATTTT
>TRBV18|.|TRBJ1-1|.
CASSAEGNTEAFF
TGTGCCAGCTCAGCTGAGGGAAACACTGAAGCTTTCTTT
>TRBV28|.|TRBJ1-5|TRBD1
CASGTGTNQPQHF
TGTGCCAGCGGGACAGGGACCAATCAGCCCCAGCATTTT
>TRBV12-3/TRBV12-4|once|TRBJ2-5|.
CASSLVQKETQYF
TGTGCCAGCAGTTTAGTCCAGAAAGAGACCCAGTACTTC
>TRBV18|.|TRBJ2-1|TRBD1
CASSPQGRGPNEQFF
TGTGCCAGCTCACCACAGGGCAGGGGGCCGAATGAGCAGTTCTTC
>TRBV5-1|.|TRBJ1-2|TRBD1
CASSPGGTADGYTF
TGCGCCAGCAGCCCCGGTGGGACAGCGGATGGCTACACCTTC
>TRBV27|.|TRBJ2-1|TRBD2
CASSLSLAGVNYNEQFF
TGTGCCAGCAGTTTATCCCTAGCGGGGGTGAACTACAATGAGCAGTTCTTC
>TRBV7-2|.|TRBJ1-2|TRBD1
CASSVGQDYGYTF
TGTGCCAGCAGCGTGGGACAGGACTATGGCTACACCTTC
>TRBV7-9|.|TRBJ2-7|TRBD2
CASSLTTSGIHEQYF
TGTGCCAGCAGCTTAACAACTAGCGGGATCCACGAGCAGTACTTC
>TRBV12-5|once|TRBJ2-7|TRBD2
CASGYTAGGRAPYEQYF
TGTGCTAGTGGTTATACAGCTGGCGGGAGGGCCCCCTACGAGCAGTACTTC
>TRBV5-1|once|TRBJ1-3|.
CASRPISSGNTIYF
TGCGCCAGCAGGCCCATCAGCTCTGGAAACACCATATATTTT
>TRBV6-5|.|TRBJ2-3|TRBD1
CASRKTGGGPDTQYF
TGTGCCAGCAGGAAGACAGGGGGGGGGCCAGATACGCAGTATTTT
>TRBV5-5|few|TRBJ1-2|.
CASTQSHRGYTF
TGTGCCAGCACCCAATCACATCGTGGCTACACCTTC
>TRBV18|once|TRBJ2-3|.
CASSHSGRSTDTQYF
TGTGCCAGCTCCCATAGCGGACGTAGCACAGATACGCAGTATTTT
>TRBV11-2|once|TRBJ2-7|.
CASSLRTGEQYF
TGTGCCAGCAGCCTCCGGACGGGAGAGCAGTACTTC
>TRBV7-2|.|TRBJ2-1|.
CASSLVAGPYNEQFF
TGTGCCAGCAGCTTAGTCGCGGGACCCTACAATGAGCAGTTCTTC
>TRBV12-3/TRBV12-4|.|TRBJ1-1|.
CASSLVPGEAFF
TGTGCCAGCAGTTTAGTGCCAGGGGAAGCTTTCTTT
>TRBV6-5|.|TRBJ2-1|.
CATTGGDRYNEQFF
TGTGCCACCACCGGCGGGGACCGCTACAATGAGCAGTTCTTC
>TRBV6-5|once|TRBJ1-6|.
CASIREINSPLHF
TGTGCCAGCATTCGGGAGATAAATTCACCCCTCCACTTT
>TRBV6-5|.|TRBJ2-7|.
CASRASGGGSQQYF
TGTGCCAGCAGGGCCTCGGGGGGCGGGAGCCAGCAGTACTTC
>TRBV6-5|.|TRBJ2-3|.
CATKKRGLITQYF
TGTGCCACCAAAAAACGAGGGCTAATTACGCAGTATTTT
>TRBV5-1|.|TRBJ2-1|TRBD1
CASSFPTGSSYNEQFF
TGCGCCAGCAGTTTCCCGACAGGGAGCTCCTACAATGAGCAGTTCTTC
>TRBV18|.|TRBJ1-6|.
CASSPPSDSPLHF
TGTGCCAGCTCACCACCCAGCGATTCACCCCTCCACTTT
>TRBV28|.|TRBJ1-4|TRBD1
CASSWGDRAPNEKLFF
TGTGCCAGCAGTTGGGGGGACAGGGCGCCTAATGAAAAACTGTTTTTT
>TRBV27|.|TRBJ2-1|TRBD2
CASSLLSASGEQFF
TGTGCCAGCAGTTTACTTTCCGCTAGCGGTGAGCAGTTCTTC
>TRBV20-1|.|TRBJ1-1|TRBD1
CSASDRATEAFF
TGCAGTGCTAGTGACAGGGCTACTGAAGCTTTCTTT
>TRBV2|.|TRBJ1-1|TRBD1
CASELDNPGQQTEAFF
TGTGCCAGCGAACTAGACAATCCGGGACAGCAAACTGAAGCTTTCTTT
>TRBV5-1|.|TRBJ2-2|TRBD2
CASSWGNSGRANTGELFF
TGCGCCAGCAGCTGGGGAAATAGCGGGAGGGCCAACACCGGGGAGCTGTTTTTT
>TRBV10-1|.|TRBJ1-5|.
CASSGTGGQPQHF
TGCGCCAGCAGCGGGACCGGGGGTCAGCCCCAGCATTTT
>TRBV9|.|TRBJ2-3|TRBD2
CASSVRLAGVTDTQYF
TGTGCCAGCAGCGTAAGGCTAGCGGGAGTCACAGATACGCAGTATTTT
>TRBV2|.|TRBJ1-6|.
CASSEQTLRGSPLHF
TGTGCCAGCAGTGAACAGACACTCCGGGGTTCACCCCTCCACTTT
>TRBV5-1|.|TRBJ2-2|TRBD1
CASSLEASRDRGTGELFF
TGCGCCAGCAGCTTGGAGGCTTCAAGAGACAGGGGCACCGGGGAGCTGTTTTTT
>TRBV29-1|.|TRBJ2-7|.
CSVVSGIIPYEQYF
TGCAGCGTTGTTAGCGGAATAATCCCCTACGAGCAGTACTTC
>TRBV19|once|TRBJ1-1|.
CASNWDTVPSEAFF
TGTGCCAGTAATTGGGACACAGTACCAAGCGAAGCTTTCTTT
>TRBV19|once|TRBJ2-7|TRBD2
CASSIRGGSRSSYEQYF
TGTGCCAGTAGCATTCGGGGCGGGAGCCGGAGCTCCTACGAGCAGTACTTC
>TRBV11-2|.|TRBJ2-7|.
CASSSGQEQYF
TGTGCCAGCAGCTCAGGTCAAGAGCAGTACTTC
>TRBV19|.|TRBJ2-1|.
CASTDPRLGNEQFF
TGTGCCAGTACCGACCCCCGACTAGGTAATGAGCAGTTCTTC
>TRBV2|.|TRBJ2-1|.
CASSIRGNEQFF
TGTGCCAGCAGTATTCGGGGCAATGAGCAGTTCTTC
>TRBV18|.|TRBJ2-7|TRBD1
CASSPPGQGAVQYF
TGTGCCAGCTCACCACCGGGACAGGGGGCAGTGCAGTACTTC
>TRBV6-5|.|TRBJ1-2|TRBD1
CASSYGQGPGYGYTF
TGTGCCAGCAGTTACGGACAGGGGCCCGGGTATGGCTACACCTTC